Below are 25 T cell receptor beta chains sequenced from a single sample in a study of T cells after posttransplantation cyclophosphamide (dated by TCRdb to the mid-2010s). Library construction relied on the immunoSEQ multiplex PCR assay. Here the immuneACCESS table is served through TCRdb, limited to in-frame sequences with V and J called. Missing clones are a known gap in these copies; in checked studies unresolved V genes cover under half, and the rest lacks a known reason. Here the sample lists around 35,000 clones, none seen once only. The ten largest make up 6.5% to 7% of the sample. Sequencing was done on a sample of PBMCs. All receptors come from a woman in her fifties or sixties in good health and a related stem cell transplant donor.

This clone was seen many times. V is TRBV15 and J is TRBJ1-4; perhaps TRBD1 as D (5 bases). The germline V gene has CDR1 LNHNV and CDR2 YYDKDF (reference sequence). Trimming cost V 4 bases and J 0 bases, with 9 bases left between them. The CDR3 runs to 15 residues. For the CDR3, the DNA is TGTGCCACCAGCACTGGGGACTCAACTAATGAAAAACTGTTTTTT. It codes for CATSTGDSTNEKLFF.

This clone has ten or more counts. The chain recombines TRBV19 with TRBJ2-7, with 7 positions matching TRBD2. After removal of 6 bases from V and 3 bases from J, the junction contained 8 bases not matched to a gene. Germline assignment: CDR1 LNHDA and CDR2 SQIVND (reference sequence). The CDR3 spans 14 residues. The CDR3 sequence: CASRVERGSYEQYF. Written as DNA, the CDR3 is TGTGCCAGTAGGGTGGAGCGGGGCAGCTACGAGCAGTACTTC.

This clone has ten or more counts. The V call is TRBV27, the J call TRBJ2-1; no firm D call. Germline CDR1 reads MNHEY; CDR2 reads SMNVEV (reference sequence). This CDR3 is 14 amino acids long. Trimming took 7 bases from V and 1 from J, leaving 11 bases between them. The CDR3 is CASTQALSYNEQFF. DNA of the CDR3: TGTGCCAGCACCCAGGCGTTGTCCTACAATGAGCAGTTCTTC.

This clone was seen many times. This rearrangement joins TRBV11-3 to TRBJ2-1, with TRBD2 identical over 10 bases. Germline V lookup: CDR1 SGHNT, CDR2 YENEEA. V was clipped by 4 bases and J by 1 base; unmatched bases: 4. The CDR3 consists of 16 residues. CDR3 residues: CASSSSSGRSYNEQFF. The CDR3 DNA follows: TGTGCCAGCAGCTCGAGTAGCGGGAGGTCCTACAATGAGCAGTTCTTC.

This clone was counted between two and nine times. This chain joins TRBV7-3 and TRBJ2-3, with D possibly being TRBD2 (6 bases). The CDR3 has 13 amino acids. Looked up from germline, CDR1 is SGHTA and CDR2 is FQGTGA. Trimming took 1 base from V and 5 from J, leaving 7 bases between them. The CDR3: CASSLRDLDTQYF. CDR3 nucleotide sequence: TGTGCCAGCAGCTTAAGGGACTTAGATACGCAGTATTTT.

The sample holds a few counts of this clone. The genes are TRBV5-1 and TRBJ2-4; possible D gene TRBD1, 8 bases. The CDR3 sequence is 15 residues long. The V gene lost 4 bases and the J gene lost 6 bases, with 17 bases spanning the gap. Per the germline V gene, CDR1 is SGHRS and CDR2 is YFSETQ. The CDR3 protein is CASSRATGEGNIQYF. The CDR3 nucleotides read TGCGCCAGCAGCCGGGCGACAGGGGAGGGAAACATTCAGTACTTC. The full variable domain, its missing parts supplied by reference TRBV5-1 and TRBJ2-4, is KAGVTQTPRYLIKTRGQQVTLSCSPISGHRSVSWYQQTPGQGLQFLFEYFSETQRNKGNFPGRFSGRQFSNSRSEMNVSTLELGDSALYLCASSRATGEGNIQYFGAGTRLSVL.

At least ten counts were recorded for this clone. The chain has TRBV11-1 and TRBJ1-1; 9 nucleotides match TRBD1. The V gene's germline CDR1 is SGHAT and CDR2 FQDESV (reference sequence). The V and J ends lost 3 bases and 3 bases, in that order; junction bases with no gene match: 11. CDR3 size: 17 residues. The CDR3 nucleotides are TGTGCCAGCAGCTTCGGGGTAAACAGGGGGCAGGACACTGAAGCTTTCTTT. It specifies CASSFGVNRGQDTEAFF.

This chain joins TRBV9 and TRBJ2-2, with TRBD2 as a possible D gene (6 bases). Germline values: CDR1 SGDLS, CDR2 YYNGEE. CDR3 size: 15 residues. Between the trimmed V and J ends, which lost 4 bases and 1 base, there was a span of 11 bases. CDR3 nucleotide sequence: TGTGCCAGCAGCTCCGGGACTCAGAACACCGGGGAGCTGTTTTTT. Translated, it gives CASSSGTQNTGELFF.

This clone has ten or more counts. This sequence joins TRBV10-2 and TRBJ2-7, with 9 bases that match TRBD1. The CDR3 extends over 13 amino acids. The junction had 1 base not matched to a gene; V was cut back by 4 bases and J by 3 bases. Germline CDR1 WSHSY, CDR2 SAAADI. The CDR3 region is CASSGGQGYEQYF. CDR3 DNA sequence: TGCGCCAGCAGTGGGGGACAGGGCTACGAGCAGTACTTC.

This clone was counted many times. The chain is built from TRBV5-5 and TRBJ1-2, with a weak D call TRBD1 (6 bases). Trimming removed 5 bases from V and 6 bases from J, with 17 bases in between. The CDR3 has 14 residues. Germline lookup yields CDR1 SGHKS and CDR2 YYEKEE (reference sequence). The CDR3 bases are TGTGCCAGCAGGGCCCACACAGGGAGTAATGGCTACACCTTC. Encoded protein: CASRAHTGSNGYTF.

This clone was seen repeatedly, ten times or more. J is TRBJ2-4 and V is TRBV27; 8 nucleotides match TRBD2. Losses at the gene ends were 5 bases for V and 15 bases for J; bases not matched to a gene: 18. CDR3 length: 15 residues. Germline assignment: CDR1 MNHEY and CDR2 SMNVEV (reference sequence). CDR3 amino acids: CASSRLTTSVRVWYF. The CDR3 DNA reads TGTGCCAGCAGTCGACTTACGACTAGCGTGAGGGTATGGTACTTC.

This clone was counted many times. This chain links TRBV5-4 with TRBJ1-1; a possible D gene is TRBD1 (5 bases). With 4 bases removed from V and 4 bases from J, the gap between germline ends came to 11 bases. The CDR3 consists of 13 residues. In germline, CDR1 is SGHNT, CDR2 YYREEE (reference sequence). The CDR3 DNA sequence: TGTGCCAGCAGCCAGGGTTTTGGCACTGAAGCTTTCTTT. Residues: CASSQGFGTEAFF.

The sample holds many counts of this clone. The chain's CDR3 is CASSFGLNEQYF. The CDR3 region has the DNA TGTGCCAGCAGTTTCGGTCTGAACGAGCAGTACTTC. The chain joins TRBV28 to TRBJ2-7; D is ambiguous. Germline-derived CDR1 and CDR2 are MDHEN and SYDVKM. This CDR3 has 12 residues. V was trimmed by 3 bases and J by 5 bases, leaving 8 bases between them.

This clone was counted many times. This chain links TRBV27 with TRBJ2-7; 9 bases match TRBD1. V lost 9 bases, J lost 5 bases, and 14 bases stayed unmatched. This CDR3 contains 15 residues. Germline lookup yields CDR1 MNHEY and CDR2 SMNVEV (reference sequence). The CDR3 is CASRQGEGIRDEQYF. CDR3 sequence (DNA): TGTGCCAGTCGACAGGGGGAGGGCATTCGGGACGAGCAGTACTTC.

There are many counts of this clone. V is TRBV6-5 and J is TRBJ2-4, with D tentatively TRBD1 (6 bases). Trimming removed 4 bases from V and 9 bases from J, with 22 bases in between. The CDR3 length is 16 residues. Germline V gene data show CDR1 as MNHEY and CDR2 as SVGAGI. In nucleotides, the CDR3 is TGTGCCAGCAGTTTGATAGGGGGACCACAGGGCGGCATTCAGTACTTC. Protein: CASSLIGGPQGGIQYF.

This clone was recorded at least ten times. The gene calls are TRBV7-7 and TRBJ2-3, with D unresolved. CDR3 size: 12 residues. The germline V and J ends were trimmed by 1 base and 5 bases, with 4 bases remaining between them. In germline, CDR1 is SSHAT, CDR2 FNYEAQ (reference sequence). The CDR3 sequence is CASSLEGDTQYF. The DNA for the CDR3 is TGTGCCAGCAGCTTAGAGGGAGATACGCAGTATTTT.

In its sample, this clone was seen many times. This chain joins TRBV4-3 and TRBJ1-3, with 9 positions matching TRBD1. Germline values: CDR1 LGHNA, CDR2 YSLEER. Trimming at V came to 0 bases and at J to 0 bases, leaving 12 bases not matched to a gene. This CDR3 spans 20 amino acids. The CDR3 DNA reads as TGCGCCAGCAGCCAAGACGCGGACAGGGGATCCGTAGCCTCTGGAAACACCATATATTTT. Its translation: CASSQDADRGSVASGNTIYF.

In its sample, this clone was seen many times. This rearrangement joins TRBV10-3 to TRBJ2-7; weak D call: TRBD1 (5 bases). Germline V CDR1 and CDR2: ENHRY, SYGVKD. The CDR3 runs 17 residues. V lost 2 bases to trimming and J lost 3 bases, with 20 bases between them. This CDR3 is CAISEPTYSTDSYEQYF. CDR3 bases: TGTGCCATCAGTGAGCCGACGTATTCGACAGATAGCTACGAGCAGTACTTC.

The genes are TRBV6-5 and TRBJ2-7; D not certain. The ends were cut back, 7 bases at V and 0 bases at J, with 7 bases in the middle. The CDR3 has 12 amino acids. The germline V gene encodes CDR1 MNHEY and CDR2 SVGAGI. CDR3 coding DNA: TGTGCCAGCACCCCAGACTCCTACGAGCAGTACTTC. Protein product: CASTPDSYEQYF.

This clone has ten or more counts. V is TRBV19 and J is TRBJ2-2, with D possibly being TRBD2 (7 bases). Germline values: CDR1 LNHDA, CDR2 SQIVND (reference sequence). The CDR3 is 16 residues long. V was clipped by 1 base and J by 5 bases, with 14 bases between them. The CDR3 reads CASSIGGGRGTGELFF. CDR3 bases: TGTGCCAGTAGTATAGGGGGAGGGAGGGGGACCGGGGAGCTGTTTTTT.

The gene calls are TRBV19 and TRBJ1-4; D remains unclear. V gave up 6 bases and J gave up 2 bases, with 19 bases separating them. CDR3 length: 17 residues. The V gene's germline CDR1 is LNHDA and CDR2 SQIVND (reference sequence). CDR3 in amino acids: CASSPRGGLGTNEKLFF. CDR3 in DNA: TGTGCCAGTAGCCCCCGGGGAGGTCTAGGGACTAATGAAAAACTGTTTTTT. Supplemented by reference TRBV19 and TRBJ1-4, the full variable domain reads DGGITQSPKYLFRKEGQNVTLSCEQNLNHDAMYWYRQDPGQGLRLIYYSQIVNDFQKGDIAEGYSVSREKKESFPLTVTSAQKNPTAFYLCASSPRGGLGTNEKLFFGSGTQLSVL.

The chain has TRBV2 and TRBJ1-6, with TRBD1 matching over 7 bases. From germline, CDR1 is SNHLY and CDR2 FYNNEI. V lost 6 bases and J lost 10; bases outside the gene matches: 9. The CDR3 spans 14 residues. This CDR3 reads CASRPGQNISPLHF. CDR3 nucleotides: TGTGCCAGCAGACCGGGACAGAACATCTCACCCCTCCACTTT.

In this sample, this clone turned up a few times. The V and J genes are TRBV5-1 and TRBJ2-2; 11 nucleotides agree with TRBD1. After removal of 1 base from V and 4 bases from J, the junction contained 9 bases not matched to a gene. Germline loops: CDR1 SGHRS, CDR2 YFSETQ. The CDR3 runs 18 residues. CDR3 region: CASSLRAGTGGTTGELFF. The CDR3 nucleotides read TGCGCCAGCAGCTTGAGGGCTGGGACAGGGGGAACCACCGGGGAGCTGTTTTTT.

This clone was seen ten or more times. CDR3 loop: CASSDVGGALYTGELFF. The DNA for the CDR3 is TGTGCCAGCAGTGACGTTGGGGGGGCATTGTACACCGGGGAGCTGTTTTTT. The rearrangement links TRBV6-4 to TRBJ2-2, with D perhaps matching TRBD2 (7 bases). Germline V lookup: CDR1 MRHNA, CDR2 SNTAGT. Trimming took 2 bases from V and 3 from J, leaving 16 bases between them. The CDR3 totals 17 residues.

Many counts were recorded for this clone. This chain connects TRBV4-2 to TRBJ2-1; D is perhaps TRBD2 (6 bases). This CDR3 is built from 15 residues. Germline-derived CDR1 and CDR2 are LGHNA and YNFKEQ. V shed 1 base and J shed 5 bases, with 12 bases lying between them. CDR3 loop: CASSQAVAAHNEQFF. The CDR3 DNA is TGTGCCAGCAGCCAAGCGGTAGCGGCCCACAATGAGCAGTTCTTC.